The 20 T cell receptor beta chains below all came from one sample that was sequenced in a study of control samples from healthy donors and cancer patients. TCRdb's table, derived via immunoSEQ multiplex PCR, lists solely in-frame clones and lacks some. This sample has tens of thousands of clones, with roughly nine tenths found just once. Sequenced: PBMCs. The receptors stem from a man aged 25-45 years with colorectal cancer.

The table lists this clone with a count of one. The J gene is TRBJ2-6, the V gene TRBV6-2 or TRBV6-3; the match to TRBD1 covers 7 bases. V lost 2 bases to trimming and J lost 0 bases; unmatched junction nucleotides: 7. Germline values: CDR1 MNHEY, CDR2 SVGEGT. The CDR3 spans 18 residues. This CDR3 reads CASSYVMGQSSGANVLTF. As DNA, the CDR3 is TGTGCCAGCAGTTACGTAATGGGACAGAGCTCTGGGGCCAACGTCCTGACTTTC.

Note on this clone: At one boundary the junction diverges from the germline segment, which might be a read error. The chain has TRBV3-1 (or the pseudogene TRBV3-2) and TRBJ2-7; 12 nucleotides line up with TRBD1. The CDR3 is made up of 16 amino acids. From germline, CDR1 is LGHDT and CDR2 YNNKEL (reference sequence). The CDR3 DNA is TGTGCCAGCAGTCAAGAACCGGGACAGGGGGCTTACGAGCAGTACTTC. Residues: CASSQEPGQGAYEQYF.

With regard to this clone: The junction departs from the called germline gene at one end, perhaps through a read error. This chain connects TRBV4-2 to TRBJ1-4, with D uncertain. CDR3 length: 17 amino acids. CDR1 and CDR2 from the germline V gene are LGHNA and YNFKEQ. The CDR3 nucleotides are TGTGCCAGCAGCCAAGGGCCCCTGTCTCGGACTAACGAAAAACTGTTTTTT. Its protein is CASSQGPLSRTNEKLFF.

The table lists this clone with a count of one. The chain has TRBV19 and TRBJ1-5; D uncertain. Deletions cut 7 bases from V and 0 bases from J, with 13 bases between. The CDR3 runs 15 residues. Germline values: CDR1 LNHDA, CDR2 SQIVND (reference sequence). The DNA for the CDR3 is TGTGCCAGTAAAAGGAACGTCTATAGCAATCAGCCCCAGCATTTT. The encoded protein is CASKRNVYSNQPQHF.

The chain carries TRBV14 and TRBJ1-1; TRBD1 agrees at 7 bases. This CDR3 has 15 amino acids. Germline values: CDR1 SGHDN, CDR2 FVKESK. With 4 bases clipped from V and 4 bases from J, the junction kept 9 bases outside the gene matches. This CDR3 reads CASSLGGGRGTEAFF. The CDR3 nucleotides read TGTGCCAGCAGCCTAGGAGGGGGCCGGGGCACTGAAGCTTTCTTT.

The CDR3 protein is CAIRASLGTTEAFF. DNA of the CDR3: TGTGCCATCAGGGCCTCTTTAGGGACCACTGAAGCTTTCTTT. V usage is TRBV10-3 and J usage is TRBJ1-1; TRBD1 might be the D (5 bases). The CDR3 is 14 residues long. Germline assignment: CDR1 ENHRY and CDR2 SYGVKD. Trimming cost V 6 bases and J 4 bases, with 15 bases left between them.

V and J are TRBV4-1 and TRBJ2-4; TRBD2 agrees at 15 bases. V lost 3 bases, J lost 0 bases, and 3 bases stayed unmatched. The CDR3 contains 18 residues. CDR1 and CDR2 (germline): MGHRA, YSYEKL. The CDR3 spells CASSQGLAGGVAKNIQYF. As DNA, the CDR3 is TGCGCCAGCAGCCAGGGACTAGCGGGGGGAGTAGCCAAAAACATTCAGTACTTC.

The chain employs TRBV21-1 and TRBJ2-1; the D call TRBD2 from the table was never checked on the DNA. TRBV21-1 is marked as a pseudogene. The CDR3 spans 14 residues. The CDR3 reads CASTTGSWSKEQFF. The CDR3 coding sequence is TGTGCCAGCACCACCGGAAGCTGGAGCAAGGAGCAGTTCTTC.

The V gene is TRBV4-1, the J gene TRBJ1-2; tentative D call: TRBD1 (6 bases). This CDR3 contains 18 residues. V shed 4 bases and J shed 4 bases, with 25 bases lying between them. Per the germline V gene, CDR1 is MGHRA and CDR2 is YSYEKL. CDR3 in amino acids: CASSPGGAVFPDRYGYTF. The CDR3, as DNA: TGCGCCAGCAGCCCCGGGGGGGCAGTCTTCCCAGACCGCTATGGCTACACCTTC.

This clone was seen a single time. The rearrangement joins TRBV4-1 to TRBJ1-4, with D unresolved. Germline V gene lookup returns CDR1 MGHRA and CDR2 YSYEKL. The length of the CDR3 is 15 residues. The ends were cut back, 0 bases at V and 8 bases at J, with 13 bases in the middle. CDR3 amino acids: CASSQDRAAWEKLFF. In nucleotides, the CDR3 is TGCGCCAGCAGCCAAGATCGAGCAGCCTGGGAAAAACTGTTTTTT.

The chain has TRBV6-6 and TRBJ1-6, with TRBD1 as a possible D gene (6 bases). Germline values: CDR1 MNHNY, CDR2 SVGAGI (reference sequence). This CDR3 is 16 amino acids long. Trimming removed 6 bases from V and 9 bases from J, with 21 bases in between. CDR3 sequence reads: CASSPTGSLGGSPLHF. CDR3 DNA sequence: TGTGCCAGCAGCCCAACCGGGTCCCTAGGGGGTTCACCCCTCCACTTT.

The rearrangement joins TRBV7-2 to TRBJ1-6; a possible D gene is TRBD1 (5 bases). This CDR3 contains 14 residues. V was pared by 2 bases and J by 9 bases, with 11 bases between. Germline V gives CDR1 SGHTA, CDR2 FQGNSA. CDR3 nucleotide sequence: TGTGCCAGCAGCTTAATCGATAGGGGTTCACCCCTCCACTTT. This codes for CASSLIDRGSPLHF.

This clone was seen just once. The V gene is TRBV19, the J gene TRBJ2-1; TRBD2 agrees at 10 bases. The CDR3 consists of 13 residues. Germline V gene lookup returns CDR1 LNHDA and CDR2 SQIVND (reference sequence). V dropped 9 bases and J dropped 5; count of bases not matched to a gene: 4. CDR3 coding DNA: TGTGCCAGCCGGACTAGCGGACACAATGAGCAGTTCTTC. Protein sequence: CASRTSGHNEQFF.

This sequence joins TRBV27 and TRBJ2-7; D tentatively reads TRBD1 or TRBD2 (5 bases each). The CDR3 spans 15 residues. V gave up 6 bases and J gave up 1 base, with 16 bases separating them. Germline CDR1 MNHEY, CDR2 SMNVEV (reference sequence). The CDR3 sequence: CASSPGTPASYEQYF. CDR3 in DNA: TGTGCCAGCAGCCCCGGGACGCCGGCTTCCTACGAGCAGTACTTC.

The chain links TRBV19 to TRBJ1-1; no definite D call. The CDR3 is made up of 11 amino acids. CDR1 is LNHDA and CDR2 is SQIVND in the germline V gene (reference sequence). The V end was cut by 7 bases, the J end by 5 bases, with 8 bases between. The CDR3 spells CASMEETEAFF. In nucleotides, the CDR3 is TGTGCCAGTATGGAGGAGACTGAAGCTTTCTTT.

This chain connects TRBV3-1 (or the pseudogene TRBV3-2) to TRBJ1-6, with TRBD1 matching over 7 bases. V was pared by 6 bases and J by 7 bases, with 6 bases of the junction left unmatched. CDR3 length: 14 amino acids. Germline lookup yields CDR1 LGHDT and CDR2 YNNKEL (reference sequence). The CDR3 region is CASRPGQPNSPLHF. The CDR3 nucleotides are TGTGCCAGCAGACCGGGACAGCCAAATTCACCCCTCCACTTT.

V and J are TRBV6-5 and TRBJ2-3; 8 bases align to TRBD2. This CDR3 contains 15 residues. Germline loops: CDR1 MNHEY, CDR2 SVGAGI. The V segment lost 2 bases and the J segment 3 bases; nucleotides outside the gene matches: 4. The CDR3 DNA follows: TGTGCCAGCAGTTACACGGGGGGGTGGACAGATACGCAGTATTTT. As protein: CASSYTGGWTDTQYF.

The chain links TRBV18 to TRBJ2-2, with unresolved D. Per germline, CDR1 KGHSH and CDR2 LQKENI. V was shortened by 4 bases and J by 0 bases, with 6 bases between the two germline ends. The CDR3 loop spans 14 amino acids. The CDR3 DNA sequence: TGTGCCAGCTCACAAGGAGCGAACACCGGGGAGCTGTTTTTT. Its translation: CASSQGANTGELFF.

The J gene is TRBJ1-5, the V gene TRBV7-2; 8 positions match TRBD1. CDR3 length equals 15 residues. Trimming cost V 1 base and J 4 bases; bases outside gene matches: 3. The germline gives CDR1 SGHTA, CDR2 FQGNSA. The CDR3 sequence is CASSLGQGLNQPQHF. The DNA for the CDR3 is TGTGCCAGCAGCTTAGGACAGGGGTTGAATCAGCCCCAGCATTTT.

The gene calls are TRBV30 and TRBJ2-3, with unresolved D. Germline values: CDR1 GTSNPN, CDR2 SVGIG (reference sequence). The CDR3 is 13 amino acids. V shed 0 bases and J shed 1 base, with 5 bases lying between them. As DNA, the CDR3 is TGTGCCTGGAGTGTATGGGGCACAGATACGCAGTATTTT. As protein: CAWSVWGTDTQYF.